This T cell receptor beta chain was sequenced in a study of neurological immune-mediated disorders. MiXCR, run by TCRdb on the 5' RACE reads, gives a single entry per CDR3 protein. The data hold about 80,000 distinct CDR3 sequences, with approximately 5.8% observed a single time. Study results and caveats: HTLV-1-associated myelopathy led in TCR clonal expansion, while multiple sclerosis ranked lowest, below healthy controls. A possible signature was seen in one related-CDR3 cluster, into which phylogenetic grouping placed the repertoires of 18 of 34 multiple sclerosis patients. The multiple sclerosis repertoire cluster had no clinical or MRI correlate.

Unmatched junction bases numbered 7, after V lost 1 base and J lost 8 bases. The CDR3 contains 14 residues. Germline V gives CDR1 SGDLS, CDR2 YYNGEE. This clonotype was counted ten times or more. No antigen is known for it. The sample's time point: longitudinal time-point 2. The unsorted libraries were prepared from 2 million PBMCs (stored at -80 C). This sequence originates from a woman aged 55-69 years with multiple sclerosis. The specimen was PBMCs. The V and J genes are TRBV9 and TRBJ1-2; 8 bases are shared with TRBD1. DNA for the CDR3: TGTGCCAGCAGCGTATTCGACAGGGGACGGGGCTACACCTTC. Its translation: CASSVFDRGRGYTF.